The source of this T cell receptor beta chain is a study of blood T cell repertoires in COVID-19. Looking at the study overall: Italy, Spain and the United States were the sources of the convalescent and acute COVID-19 samples. Nucleic acid was either cDNA or gDNA, and it came from T cells, B-cell-depleted T cells, or PBMCs.

The J segment lost 5 bases and the V segment lost 5 bases, leaving 6 bases of the junction unmatched. The CDR3 is made up of 14 amino acids. Germline loops: CDR1 SEHNR, CDR2 FQNEAQ (reference sequence). Original data processing: Amplification with reference gene primers provided the estimates of nucleated cell counts. The method was immunoSEQ multiplex PCR; TCRdb's version includes in-frame clones alone and lacks a portion of them. The D gene and trimming were derived from the DNA, and the V and J assignments and clone size from that table. The sample carries 40,000 to 60,000 clones, around nine tenths recorded once.

This clonotype was sampled from a human donor in a cohort sampled during active COVID-19. The chain employs TRBV7-9 and TRBJ1-1; 9 nucleotides line up with TRBD1. Sequencing input: peripheral blood. The CDR3 sequence: CASSQTGGGTEAFF. CDR3 coding DNA: TGTGCCAGCAGCCAGACAGGGGGTGGAACTGAAGCTTTCTTT.